What follows are 22 T cell receptor beta chains derived from one specimen sequenced in a study of T cells in women clearing cervical HPV infection. Measured with immunoSEQ multiplex PCR; TCRdb has only the in-frame clones, and not every one. This repertoire includes roughly 30,000 clones. The specimen sequenced was blood buffy coat. These receptors came from a woman aged 18-70 years with a cervical HPV16 infection that either progressed to CIN3+ or cleared (not recorded which).

Comment on this clone: Read coverage stops 3 residues before the CDR3 terminus; the germline J gene supplies the remainder. V usage is TRBV29-1 and J usage is TRBJ2-3; 10 positions match TRBD2. Germline CDR1 and CDR2: SQVTM and ANQGSEA. J gave up 0 bases and V 3 bases, and 6 bases lay outside the gene matches. This CDR3 is 16 amino acids long. CDR3 in amino acids: CSVDRLAGGSTDTQYF. Partial CDR3 DNA: TGCAGCGTTGATAGACTAGCGGGTGGGAGCACAGATACG.

As regards this clone: The read ends 3 residues shy of where the CDR3 ends; the end is completed using the germline J gene. The chain recombines TRBV5-4 with TRBJ2-7; 10 bases fit TRBD2. Trimming at V came to 10 bases and at J to 1 base, leaving 5 bases not matched to a gene. There are 13 residues in the CDR3. Germline V gene sequence: CDR1 SGHNT, CDR2 YYREEE (reference sequence). CDR3 bases read: TGTGCCCCAAGCGGGAGGGCTTCCTACGAG. It specifies CAPSGRASYE. The whole CDR3 protein reads CAPSGRASYEQYF.

On this clone itself: The CDR3 end is not reached by the read, which stops 3 residues before it; the germline J gene fills it in. The chain employs TRBV11-3 and TRBJ2-2; TRBD2 might be the D (5 bases). Germline V lookup: CDR1 SGHNT, CDR2 YENEEA. The CDR3 runs 15 residues. V was clipped by 4 bases and J by 6 bases, with 15 bases between them. CDR3 region: CASSSRTRQAGELFF. CDR3 bases read: TGTGCCAGCAGCTCCCGGACTCGTCAGGCCGGGGAG.

Turning to this clone: The CDR3 extends 3 residues past the end of the read, so its final part is completed from the germline J gene. The chain recombines TRBV2 with TRBJ1-2; 7 bases are shared with TRBD1. In germline, CDR1 is SNHLY, CDR2 FYNNEI. The CDR3 covers 16 residues. The CDR3: CASSERRKGQGEGYTF. Incomplete CDR3 DNA: TGTGCCAGCAGTGAGCGGAGAAAGGGGCAGGGGGAAGGC.

Notes on this clone: The CDR3 is cut off 3 residues early in the read; its end comes from the germline J gene. Other nucleotide sequences in the sample specify the same CDR3. V and J are TRBV18 and TRBJ2-4; no definite D call. This CDR3 has 17 residues. CDR1 KGHSH and CDR2 LQKENI come from the germline V gene. V lost 1 base, J lost 1 base, and 14 bases lay in between. The sequenced part of the CDR3 DNA is TGTGCCAGCTCACCACTCCCCAGGCTGGCTGCCAAAAACATT. It is translated as CASSPLPRLAAKNI. The whole CDR3 region reads CASSPLPRLAAKNIQYF.

Incomplete CDR3 DNA: TGCAGTGCCCGGGACAGATCTAATGAAAAA. It specifies CSARDRSNEK. The CDR3, in full, reads CSARDRSNEKLFF. This chain connects TRBV20-1 to TRBJ1-4, with 7 bases aligning to TRBD1. The read terminates 3 residues before the CDR3 end, so the remaining end is supplied by the germline J gene. The CDR3 runs 13 residues. CDR1 and CDR2 (germline): DFQATT, SNEGSKA (reference sequence). V gave up 6 bases and J gave up 3 bases; unmatched junction bases: 4.

Concerning this clone: The read terminates 3 residues ahead of where the CDR3 ends, so the germline J gene completes it. The rearrangement uses TRBV5-1 and TRBJ2-2; D is possibly TRBD1 (5 bases). CDR1 is SGHRS and CDR2 is YFSETQ in the germline V gene. This CDR3 is built from 15 residues. The CDR3 here is CASSQTASGANVLFF. The covered CDR3 bases are TGCGCCAGCAGCCAAACAGCCTCTGGGGCCAACGTG.

For this clone: From the germline J gene comes the end of the CDR3, since the read stops 3 residues before it. The chain has TRBV7-7 and TRBJ2-2, with TRBD1 matching over 7 bases. Trimming removed 5 bases from V and 2 bases from J; junction bases left unmatched: 5. The CDR3 extends over 15 amino acids. CDR1 is SSHAT, CDR2 FNYEAQ, per germline (reference sequence). CDR3: CASSPDRVNTGELFF. The covered CDR3 bases are TGTGCCAGCAGCCCCGACAGGGTAAACACCGGGGAG.

Comments on this clone: The read ends 3 residues early relative to the CDR3; the germline J gene fills the gap. The genes are TRBV18 and TRBJ1-4, with 8 bases aligning to TRBD1. Germline V gene lookup returns CDR1 KGHSH and CDR2 LQKENI. This CDR3 region has 17 residues. The part of the CDR3 DNA that was read is TGTGCCAGCTCACGGACAGGGAGTAACTCTGGGGCCAACGTA. The encoded protein is CASSRTGSNSGANV. The complete CDR3 reads CASSRTGSNSGANVLFF.

A word on this clone: The read comes to an end 3 residues before the CDR3 does, leaving the germline J gene to fill in the end. V usage is TRBV6-2 or TRBV6-3 and J usage is TRBJ1-2, with D tentatively TRBD1 (6 bases). The CDR3 runs to 14 residues. Germline lookup yields CDR1 MNHEY and CDR2 SVGEGT. The CDR3 bases that were read are TGTGCCAGCAGTTCCCAAGGACAGTTATTGGGC. Protein product: CASSSQGQLLG. The whole CDR3 region reads CASSSQGQLLGYTF.

About this clone itself: The read ends 3 residues before the CDR3 terminus; that terminus is restored from the germline J gene. The chain employs TRBV5-1 and TRBJ2-5, with unresolved D. The CDR3 loop spans 15 amino acids. Between the trimmed V and J ends, which lost 2 bases and 3 bases, there was a span of 14 bases. Germline CDR1 SGHRS, CDR2 YFSETQ. The CDR3 protein is CASSFDGVSKETQYF. The sequenced CDR3 bases are TGCGCCAGCAGCTTTGATGGTGTAAGCAAAGAGACC.

CDR3 in amino acids: CASRQTGGHYEAFF. CDR3 DNA (partial): TGTGCCAGTAGACAAACAGGGGGGCACTACGAG. This chain connects TRBV19 to TRBJ1-1; 8 positions match TRBD1. The read finishes 3 residues shy of the CDR3 end, and the germline J gene is used to complete it. Per the germline V gene, CDR1 is LNHDA and CDR2 is SQIVND (reference sequence). This CDR3 is built from 14 residues.

Details on this clone: The observed sequence ends 3 residues before the CDR3 terminus, with the missing tail filled in from the germline J gene. The chain combines TRBV20-1 with TRBJ2-1; TRBD2 matches 8 bases. The trim removed 4 bases at V and 6 bases at J, leaving 8 bases unmatched. The CDR3 spans 14 residues. In germline, CDR1 is DFQATT, CDR2 SNEGSKA (reference sequence). The CDR3 DNA, read in part, is TGCAGTGCTACCGAAGCGGGAGTAGGCAATGAG. Its protein product is CSATEAGVGNE. The whole CDR3 is CSATEAGVGNEQFF.

Concerning this clone itself: The read terminates 3 residues ahead of where the CDR3 ends, so the germline J gene completes it. The chain joins TRBV11-2 to TRBJ2-2; D is uncertain. Germline V gene lookup returns CDR1 SGHAT and CDR2 FQNNGV. The CDR3 consists of 15 residues. CDR3 bases read: TGTGCCAGCAGCTTAGATCTAGACGATGATTCACCG. Its translation is CASSLDLDDDSP. The whole CDR3 region reads CASSLDLDDDSPLFF.

In the case of this clone: The read is 3 residues too short to cover the CDR3 end, so that end is filled in from the germline J gene. Other nucleotide sequences in the sample specify the same CDR3. The V call is TRBV20-1, the J call TRBJ1-2; D might be TRBD1 (6 bases). Germline CDR1 reads DFQATT; CDR2 reads SNEGSKA (reference sequence). CDR3 length: 13 amino acids. The sequenced CDR3 bases are TGCAGTGCTGCCGAGGCAGGGGAAAGGGGA. Its protein is CSAAEAGERG. The whole CDR3 reads CSAAEAGERGYTF.

In regard to this clone: The read stops 3 residues short of the end of the CDR3; the missing end is completed from the germline J gene. This chain connects TRBV7-7 to TRBJ1-2; D not certain. The CDR3 sequence is 15 residues long. Germline lookup yields CDR1 SSHAT and CDR2 FNYEAQ (reference sequence). CDR3 DNA, as far as it was read: TGTGCCAGCAGCTTAAACCCAGCGGGATACTACGAC. Encoded protein: CASSLNPAGYYD. In full, the CDR3 is CASSLNPAGYYDYTF. The whole variable domain, filled in from reference TRBV7-7 and TRBJ1-2, reads GAGVSQSPRYKVTKRGQDVTLRCDPISSHATLYWYQQALGQGPEFLTYFNYEAQPDKSGLPSDRFSAERPEGSISTLTIQRTEQRDSAMYRCASSLNPAGYYDYTFGSGTRLTVV.

Details on this clone: The CDR3 is cut off 3 residues early in the read; its end comes from the germline J gene. V usage is TRBV7-2 and J usage is TRBJ1-5; 9 bases fit TRBD1. V shed 1 base, J shed 7 bases, and the junction held 5 bases outside the gene matches. The CDR3 contains 15 residues. CDR1 and CDR2 (germline): SGHTA, FQGNSA. CDR3: CASSLVGQGGQPQHF. The DNA read from the CDR3 is TGTGCCAGCAGCTTAGTGGGACAGGGTGGACAGCCC.

In the case of this clone: The read terminates 3 residues ahead of where the CDR3 ends, so the germline J gene completes it. V gene TRBV30 combines with J gene TRBJ1-5; D gene uncertain. CDR3 length: 14 residues. The germline V gene encodes CDR1 GTSNPN and CDR2 SVGIG (reference sequence). Trimming stripped 0 bases from V and 4 bases from J, with 10 bases between. CDR3 in amino acids: CAWSVKQKNQPQHF. The DNA read from the CDR3 is TGTGCCTGGAGTGTAAAACAGAAGAATCAGCCC.

With respect to this clone: The missing CDR3 end, 3 residues past where the read stops, is filled in from the germline J gene. V is TRBV20-1 and J is TRBJ2-7; D unclear. Trimming stripped 0 bases from V and 5 bases from J, with 5 bases between. CDR1 and CDR2 (germline): DFQATT, SNEGSKA (reference sequence). The CDR3 loop spans 11 amino acids. The sequenced part of the CDR3 DNA is TGCAGTGCTAGAGAACTACACGAG. Translation: CSARELHE. The complete CDR3 sequence is CSARELHEQYF.

Notes on this clone: The read finishes 3 residues shy of the CDR3 end, and the germline J gene is used to complete it. This chain joins TRBV18 and TRBJ1-4, with D possibly matching TRBD1 (6 bases). The CDR3 contains 16 residues. CDR1 and CDR2 from the germline V gene are KGHSH and LQKENI. Here the CDR3 reads CASSPLGQTYNSPLFF. CDR3 bases read: TGTGCCAGCTCACCTCTCGGACAGACCTATAATTCACCA.

On this clone: The missing CDR3 end, 3 residues past where the read stops, is filled in from the germline J gene. The chain joins TRBV5-5 to TRBJ1-2; no firm D call. V was shortened by 0 bases and J by 7 bases, with 4 bases between the two germline ends. The CDR3 is 11 amino acids. Germline-derived CDR1 and CDR2 are SGHKS and YYEKEE (reference sequence). The CDR3 DNA, read in part, is TGTGCCAGCAGCTTGGACAGTGGC. It yields the protein CASSLDSG. The entire CDR3 is CASSLDSGYTF. Using reference TRBV5-5 and TRBJ1-2 for the parts outside the CDR3, the full variable domain is DAGVTQSPTHLIKTRGQQVTLRCSPISGHKSVSWYQQVLGQGPQFIFQYYEKEERGRGNFPDRFSARQFPNYSSELNVNALLLGDSALYLCASSLDSGYTFGSGTRLTVV.

About this clone: The CDR3 end falls 3 residues outside the read, so it is completed with the germline J gene. V gene TRBV30 combines with J gene TRBJ2-6, with 9 bases aligning to TRBD1. The CDR3 covers 17 residues. V gave up 5 bases and J gave up 3 bases; unmatched junction bases: 11. Germline CDR1 is GTSNPN and CDR2 is SVGIG (reference sequence). Incomplete CDR3 DNA: TGTGCCTGGCCCCGGGACAGGGACCTTAGTGGGGCCAACGTC. This codes for CAWPRDRDLSGANV. The entire CDR3 reads CAWPRDRDLSGANVLTF.